This paragraph reports one T cell receptor (beta chain). It lacks a known antigen. No per-base quality is available; no much larger clone lies one base away. CDR1 and CDR2 are drawn from the germline V gene: SGDLS, YYNGEE. Measured from the cysteine to the phenylalanine, the CDR3 is 13 residues long. The read is trimmed to its CDR3 DNA, 39 bases read in frame from base 1. Between the V and J ends, shortened by 2 bases and 6 bases respectively, the junction contains 11 bases. TCRbeta CDR3 regions were amplified from genomic DNA by means of the immunoSEQ Assay, a bias-controlled multiplex PCR. The authors' analysis ran thus. The number of nucleated cells in each sample was estimated from the amplification of reference gene primers within the assay. To quantify the absolute abundance of each unique TCRbeta CDR3 rearrangement, sequence reads were collapsed and filtered. Productive Simpson clonality was computed per sample as the square root of Simpson's diversity index over productive rearrangements. Imported from immuneACCESS, the table was reduced by TCRdb to in-frame sequences with V and J called. These copies leave out some clones; in studies compared against another copy, an unresolved V gene accounts for under half, and the cause of the remainder is not known. The DNA gave D and trimming, while V, J and clone size come from that table. The sample table contains 65,000 to 90,000 clones; only one count was recorded for 76% of them. Together, the top ten hold about 16% of the sample.

This entry is derived from a study of blood T cell repertoires in COVID-19 (dated by TCRdb to about 2020). A note on the overall study: Collaborator samples came from the United States, Italy and Spain and covered acute and convalescent phases of COVID-19. The prospective study material was composed of cDNA or gDNA derived from T cells, B-cell-depleted T cells, or PBMCs. Subjects who had been exposed to COVID-19, were actively infected with it, or had recovered from it provided the deeply sampled blood TCRbeta repertoires that made up the dataset. The repertoires were released in a freely available public database meant as a resource for research on the immune response to SARS-CoV-2. Samples were obtained from the ongoing ImmuneRACE study (first 160 participants) and from roughly 1,300 subjects provided by 6 global collaborators. Nearly every sample came with metadata listing a de-identified subject ID, COVID-19 status, age in years and sex. HLA class I and class II types, where available, came from metadata supplied by the sample provider rather than from assay-based typing. Broad study findings and their caveats: The amount of clinical and demographic metadata varied by source and participant and was provided uncurated.

The collaborating institutions used their own protocols to collect whole blood in K2EDTA tubes. For TCRbeta analysis, collaborators shipped samples in one of three forms: frozen whole blood, isolated PBMCs, or DNA extracted from either of those sample types. The source material was peripheral blood. The chain joins TRBV9 to TRBJ1-1; the best D guess is TRBD1, with 6 bases matching. This receptor was obtained from a man aged 65-85 years with active or convalescent COVID-19. The nucleotide sequence is given as TGTGCCAGCAGCGTTACAGGGTTACCTGAAGCTTTCTTT. This translates into CASSVTGLPEAFF.